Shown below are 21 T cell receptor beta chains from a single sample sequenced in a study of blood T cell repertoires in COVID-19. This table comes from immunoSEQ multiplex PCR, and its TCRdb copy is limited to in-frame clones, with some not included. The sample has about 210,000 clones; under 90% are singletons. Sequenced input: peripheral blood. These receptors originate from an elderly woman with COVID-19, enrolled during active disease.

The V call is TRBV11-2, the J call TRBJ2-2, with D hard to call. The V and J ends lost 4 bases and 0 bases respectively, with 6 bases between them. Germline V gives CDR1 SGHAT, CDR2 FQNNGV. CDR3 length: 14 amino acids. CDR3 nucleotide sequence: TGTGCCAGCAGCTCCAGAACGAACACCGGGGAGCTGTTTTTT. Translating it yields CASSSRTNTGELFF.

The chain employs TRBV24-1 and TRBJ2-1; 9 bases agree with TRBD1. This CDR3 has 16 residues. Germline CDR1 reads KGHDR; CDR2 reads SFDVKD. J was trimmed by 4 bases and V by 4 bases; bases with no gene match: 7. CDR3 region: CATSDQGQGRYNEQFF. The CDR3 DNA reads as TGTGCCACCAGTGACCAGGGACAGGGAAGGTACAATGAGCAGTTCTTC.

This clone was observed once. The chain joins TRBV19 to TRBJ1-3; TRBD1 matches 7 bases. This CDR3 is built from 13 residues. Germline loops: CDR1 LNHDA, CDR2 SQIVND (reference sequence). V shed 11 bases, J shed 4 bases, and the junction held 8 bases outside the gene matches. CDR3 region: CAVEGAPGNTIYF. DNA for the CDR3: TGTGCCGTGGAGGGGGCGCCGGGAAACACCATATATTTT.

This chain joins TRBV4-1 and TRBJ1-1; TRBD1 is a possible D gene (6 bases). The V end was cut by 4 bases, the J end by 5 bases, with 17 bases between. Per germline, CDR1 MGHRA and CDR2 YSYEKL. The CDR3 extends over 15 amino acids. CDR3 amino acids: CASSPNKGTGTEAFF. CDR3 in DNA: TGCGCCAGCAGCCCCAATAAGGGCACAGGGACTGAAGCTTTCTTT.

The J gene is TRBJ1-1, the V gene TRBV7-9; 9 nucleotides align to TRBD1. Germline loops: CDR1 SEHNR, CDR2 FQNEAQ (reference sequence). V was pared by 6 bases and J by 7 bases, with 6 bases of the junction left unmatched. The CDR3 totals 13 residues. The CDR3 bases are TGTGCCAGCAGTTGGGACAGGGAGTATGAAGCTTTCTTT. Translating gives CASSWDREYEAFF.

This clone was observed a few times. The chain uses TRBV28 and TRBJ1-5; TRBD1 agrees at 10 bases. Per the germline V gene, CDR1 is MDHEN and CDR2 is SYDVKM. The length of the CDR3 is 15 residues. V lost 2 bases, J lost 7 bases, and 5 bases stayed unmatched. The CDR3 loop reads CASSLPGTGVQPQHF. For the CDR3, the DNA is TGTGCCAGCAGTTTACCCGGGACAGGGGTACAGCCCCAGCATTTT.

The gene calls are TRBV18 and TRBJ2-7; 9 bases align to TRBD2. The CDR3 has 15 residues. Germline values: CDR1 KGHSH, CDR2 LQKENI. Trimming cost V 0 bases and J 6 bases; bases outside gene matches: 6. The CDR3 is CASSPPAGGRVEQYF. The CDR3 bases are TGTGCCAGCTCACCACCGGCGGGGGGGCGTGTCGAGCAGTACTTC.

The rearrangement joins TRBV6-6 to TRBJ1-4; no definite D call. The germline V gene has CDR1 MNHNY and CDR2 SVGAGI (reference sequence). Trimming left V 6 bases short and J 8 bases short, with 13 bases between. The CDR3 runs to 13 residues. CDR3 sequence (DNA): TGTGCCAGCAGCCCGGGGTTAGGGGAAAAACTGTTTTTT. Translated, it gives CASSPGLGEKLFF.

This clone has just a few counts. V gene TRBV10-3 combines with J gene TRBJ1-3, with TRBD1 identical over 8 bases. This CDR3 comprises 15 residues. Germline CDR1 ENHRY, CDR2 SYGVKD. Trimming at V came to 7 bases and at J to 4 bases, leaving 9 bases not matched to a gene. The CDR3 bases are TGTGCCATCACCGAAAGGACAGGGCGCGGAAACACCATATATTTT. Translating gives CAITERTGRGNTIYF.

Written as DNA, the CDR3 is TGTGCCAGCACCAGGGGGGTCTCTGGAAACACCATATATTTT. Translating gives CASTRGVSGNTIYF. This rearrangement joins TRBV6-5 to TRBJ1-3; the match to TRBD1 covers 7 bases. V trimming: 7 bases; J trimming: 0 bases; junction bases outside the gene matches: 3. The CDR3 runs to 14 residues. Germline V gene data show CDR1 as MNHEY and CDR2 as SVGAGI.

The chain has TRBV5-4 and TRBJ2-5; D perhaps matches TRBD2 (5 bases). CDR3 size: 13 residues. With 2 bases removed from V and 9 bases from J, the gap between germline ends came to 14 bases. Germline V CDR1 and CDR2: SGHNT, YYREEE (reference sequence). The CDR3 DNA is TGTGCCAGCAGCTTCGAGGGCCAGACGTCCCAGTACTTC. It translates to CASSFEGQTSQYF.

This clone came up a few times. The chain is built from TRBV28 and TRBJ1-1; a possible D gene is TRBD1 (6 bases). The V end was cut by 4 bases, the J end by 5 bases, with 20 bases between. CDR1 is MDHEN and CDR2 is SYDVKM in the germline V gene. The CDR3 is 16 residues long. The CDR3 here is CASSSIYRVSRTEAFF. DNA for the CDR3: TGTGCCAGCAGTTCAATCTACAGGGTTAGTAGGACTGAAGCTTTCTTT.

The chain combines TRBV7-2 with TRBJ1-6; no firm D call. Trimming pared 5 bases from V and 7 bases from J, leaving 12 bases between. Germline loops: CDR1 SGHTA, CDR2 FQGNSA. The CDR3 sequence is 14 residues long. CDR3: CASSEVTRNSPLHF. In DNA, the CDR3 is TGTGCCAGCAGCGAGGTAACAAGAAATTCACCCCTCCACTTT. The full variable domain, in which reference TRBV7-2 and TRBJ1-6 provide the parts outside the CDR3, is GAGVSQSPSNKVTEKGKDVELRCDPISGHTALYWYRQSLGQGLEFLIYFQGNSAPDKSGLPSDRFSAERTGGSVSTLTIQRTQQEDSAVYLCASSEVTRNSPLHFGNGTRLTVT.

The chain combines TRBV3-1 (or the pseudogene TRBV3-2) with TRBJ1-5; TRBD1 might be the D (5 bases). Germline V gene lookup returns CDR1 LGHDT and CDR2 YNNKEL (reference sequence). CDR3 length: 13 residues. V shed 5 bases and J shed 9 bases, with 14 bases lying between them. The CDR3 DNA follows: TGTGCCAGCAGCGCCTCTGGGGGAGGGCCCCAGCATTTT. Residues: CASSASGGGPQHF.

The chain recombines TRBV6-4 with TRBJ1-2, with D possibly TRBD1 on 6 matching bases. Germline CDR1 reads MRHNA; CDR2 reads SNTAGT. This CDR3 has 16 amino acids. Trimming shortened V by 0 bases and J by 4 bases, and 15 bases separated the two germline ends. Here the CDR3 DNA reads TGTGCCAGCAGTGACTCTCGCAGGGGCACTATCTATGGCTACACCTTC. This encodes CASSDSRRGTIYGYTF.

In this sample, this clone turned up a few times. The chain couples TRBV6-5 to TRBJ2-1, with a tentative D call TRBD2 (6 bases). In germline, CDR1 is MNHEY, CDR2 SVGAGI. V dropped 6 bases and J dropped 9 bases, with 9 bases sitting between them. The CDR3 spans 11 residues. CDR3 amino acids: CASRRGGEQFF. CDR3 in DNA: TGTGCCAGCAGGCGGGGAGGTGAGCAGTTCTTC.

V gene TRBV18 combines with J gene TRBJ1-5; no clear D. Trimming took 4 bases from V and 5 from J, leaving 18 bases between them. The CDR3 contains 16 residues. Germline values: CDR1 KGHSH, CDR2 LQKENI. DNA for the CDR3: TGTGCCAGCTCACAGAATCAGGTCGGGGAGGATCAGCCCCAGCATTTT. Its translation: CASSQNQVGEDQPQHF.

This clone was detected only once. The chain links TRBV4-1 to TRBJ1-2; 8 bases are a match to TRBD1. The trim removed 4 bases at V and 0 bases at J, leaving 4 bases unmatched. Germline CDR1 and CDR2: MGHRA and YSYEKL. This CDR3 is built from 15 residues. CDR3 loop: CASSPGQGANYGYTF. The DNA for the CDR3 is TGCGCCAGCAGCCCCGGACAGGGAGCTAACTATGGCTACACCTTC.

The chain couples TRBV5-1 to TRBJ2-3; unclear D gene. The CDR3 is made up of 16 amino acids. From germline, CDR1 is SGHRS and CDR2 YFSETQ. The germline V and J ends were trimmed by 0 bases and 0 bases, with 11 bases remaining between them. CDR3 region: CASSLGIWQSTDTQYF. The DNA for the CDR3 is TGCGCCAGCAGCTTGGGTATTTGGCAAAGCACAGATACGCAGTATTTT. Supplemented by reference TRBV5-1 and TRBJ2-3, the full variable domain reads KAGVTQTPRYLIKTRGQQVTLSCSPISGHRSVSWYQQTPGQGLQFLFEYFSETQRNKGNFPGRFSGRQFSNSRSEMNVSTLELGDSALYLCASSLGIWQSTDTQYFGPGTRLTVL.

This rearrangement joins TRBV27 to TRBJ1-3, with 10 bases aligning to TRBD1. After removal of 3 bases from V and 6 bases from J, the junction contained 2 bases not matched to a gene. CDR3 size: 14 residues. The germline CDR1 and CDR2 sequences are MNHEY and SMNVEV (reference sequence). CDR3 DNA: TGTGCCAGCAGTTTCGACAGGGGGCTAAACACCATATATTTT. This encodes CASSFDRGLNTIYF.

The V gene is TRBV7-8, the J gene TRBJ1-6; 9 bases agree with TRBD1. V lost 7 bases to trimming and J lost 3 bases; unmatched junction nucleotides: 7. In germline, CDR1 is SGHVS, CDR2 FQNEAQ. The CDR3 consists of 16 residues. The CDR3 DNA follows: TGTGCCAGCACCATAGACAGGGGGAACTATAATTCACCCCTCCACTTT. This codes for CASTIDRGNYNSPLHF.